A single sample is the source of the 6 T cell receptor beta chains below, sequenced in a study of blood T cell repertoires in COVID-19. Here immunoSEQ multiplex PCR was the method, and the copy in TCRdb shows in-frame clones only, minus some. The table has 120,000 to 150,000 clones, roughly 84% seen once. Sequencing input: peripheral blood. These receptors came from a human donor in a cohort sampled during active COVID-19.

V usage is TRBV6-6 and J usage is TRBJ1-4; tentatively, D is TRBD1 (5 bases). The CDR3 is 16 amino acids. Germline V gene lookup returns CDR1 MNHNY and CDR2 SVGAGI (reference sequence). Trimming removed 7 bases from V and 4 bases from J, with 19 bases in between. CDR3 sequence: CASTKGAALGNEKLFF. CDR3 coding DNA: TGTGCCAGCACCAAAGGGGCGGCGTTGGGTAATGAAAAACTGTTTTTT.

This chain joins TRBV5-6 and TRBJ2-5, with D possibly being TRBD1 (6 bases). CDR3 length: 16 residues. Germline V gene data show CDR1 as SGHDT and CDR2 as YYEEEE. V was pared by 7 bases and J by 3 bases, with 22 bases between. In DNA, the CDR3 is TGTGCCAGCTACCCCCAGGGGACGTTAGGGGAAGAGACCCAGTACTTC. It specifies CASYPQGTLGEETQYF.

The V and J genes are TRBV15 and TRBJ2-7; perhaps TRBD1 as D (5 bases). With 0 bases removed from V and 2 bases from J, the gap between germline ends came to 14 bases. The V gene's germline CDR1 is LNHNV and CDR2 YYDKDF (reference sequence). The CDR3 contains 16 residues. This chain's CDR3 is CATSREGAGSAYEQYF. Written as DNA, the CDR3 is TGTGCCACCAGCAGAGAGGGCGCAGGGTCTGCCTACGAGCAGTACTTC.

The chain carries TRBV6-4 and TRBJ2-3, with 7 bases aligning to TRBD1. This CDR3 contains 14 residues. Looked up from germline, CDR1 is MRHNA and CDR2 is SNTAGT. V gave up 6 bases and J gave up 4 bases; unmatched junction bases: 7. The CDR3, as DNA: TGTGCCAGCAGCCGGGACAGTGGGCCAGATACGCAGTATTTT. Protein sequence: CASSRDSGPDTQYF.

The chain uses TRBV2 and TRBJ1-2, with 8 nucleotides matching TRBD1. The trim removed 6 bases at V and 7 bases at J, leaving 16 bases unmatched. Germline CDR1 reads SNHLY; CDR2 reads FYNNEI. This CDR3 is built from 16 residues. CDR3 in amino acids: CASSPGRDRSAGGYTF. The CDR3 coding sequence is TGTGCCAGCAGCCCAGGCCGGGACAGGTCTGCCGGTGGCTACACCTTC.

For the CDR3, the DNA is TGTGCCAGCAGCAACAGCTATGGCTACACCTTC. Its protein is CASSNSYGYTF. This chain connects TRBV7-6 to TRBJ1-2; D unresolved. Germline lookup yields CDR1 SGHVS and CDR2 FNYEAQ. Trimming stripped 5 bases from V and 4 bases from J, with 5 bases between. This CDR3 has 11 amino acids.